This T cell receptor (beta chain) was captured in a study of cytomegalovirus exposure and HLA in healthy donors. Across the whole study: Most genotyped donors, approximately 81% of 350 to 500, had Caucasian-associated genetic ancestry.

The CDR3 length is 14 residues. CDR1 SNHLY and CDR2 FYNNEI come from the germline V gene. V lost 6 bases and J 6 bases, leaving 15 bases between the germline ends. On this clone: Its antigen is as yet unknown.

The study, taken as a whole, reports: Certain indistinguishable V segments, among them TRBV6-2 and TRBV6-3, were excluded.

Amplification used 60 Vbeta primers and 13 Jbeta primers. The protocol was immunoSEQ multiplex PCR, while the TCRdb copy is restricted to in-frame clones and leaves out a portion. The sample has under 200,000 clones; around 84% are singletons. The chain combines TRBV2 with TRBJ1-5; weak D call: TRBD1 (6 bases). The sequence was obtained from a man aged 18 to 30 in good health and CMV-seronegative. The sample consisted of PBMCs. The CDR3 region is CASSMGTRGQPQHF. Here the CDR3 DNA reads TGTGCCAGCAGCATGGGGACACGAGGTCAGCCCCAGCATTTT.